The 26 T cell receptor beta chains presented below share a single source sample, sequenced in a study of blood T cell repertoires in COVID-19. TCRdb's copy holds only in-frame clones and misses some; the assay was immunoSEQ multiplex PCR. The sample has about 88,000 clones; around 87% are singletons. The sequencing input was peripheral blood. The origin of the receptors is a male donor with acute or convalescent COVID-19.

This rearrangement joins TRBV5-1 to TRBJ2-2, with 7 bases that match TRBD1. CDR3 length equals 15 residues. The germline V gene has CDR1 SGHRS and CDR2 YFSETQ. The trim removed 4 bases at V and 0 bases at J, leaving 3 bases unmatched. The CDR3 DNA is TGCGCCAGCAGCAGAGGGACAGCGAACACCGGGGAGCTGTTTTTT. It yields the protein CASSRGTANTGELFF.

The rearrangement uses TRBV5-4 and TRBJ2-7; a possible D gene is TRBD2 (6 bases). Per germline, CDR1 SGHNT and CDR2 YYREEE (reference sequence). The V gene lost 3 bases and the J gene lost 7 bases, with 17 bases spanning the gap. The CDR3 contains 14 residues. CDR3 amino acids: CASSSVAVPQEQYF. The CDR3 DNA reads TGTGCCAGCAGCTCAGTAGCGGTCCCCCAGGAGCAGTACTTC.

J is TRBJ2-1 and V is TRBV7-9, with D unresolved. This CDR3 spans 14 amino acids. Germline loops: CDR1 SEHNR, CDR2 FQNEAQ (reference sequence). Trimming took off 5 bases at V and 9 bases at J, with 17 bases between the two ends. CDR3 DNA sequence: TGTGCCAGCAGCCTCCCAGTCCTAGTTGCTGAGCAGTTCTTC. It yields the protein CASSLPVLVAEQFF.

In DNA form, the CDR3 reads TGTGCCTGGGACAGGTCCTCTGGAAACACCATATATTTT. This sequence encodes CAWDRSSGNTIYF. J is TRBJ1-3 and V is TRBV30; maybe TRBD1 (6 bases). CDR3 size: 13 residues. Trimming cost V 5 bases and J 0 bases, with 8 bases left between them. Germline V gives CDR1 GTSNPN, CDR2 SVGIG (reference sequence). Together with reference TRBV30 and TRBJ1-3, the CDR3 gives the full variable domain: SQTIHQWPATLVQPVGSPLSLECTVEGTSNPNLYWYRQAAGRGLQLLFYSVGIGQISSEVPQNLSASRPQDRQFILSSKKLLLSDSGFYLCAWDRSSGNTIYFGEGSWLTVV.

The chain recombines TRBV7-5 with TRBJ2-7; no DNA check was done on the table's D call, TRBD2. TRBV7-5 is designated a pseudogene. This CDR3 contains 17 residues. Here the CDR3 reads CARSPPGAREGTYEQYF. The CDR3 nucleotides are TGTGCCAGAAGCCCCCCCGGGGCCAGGGAGGGGACCTACGAGCAGTACTTC.

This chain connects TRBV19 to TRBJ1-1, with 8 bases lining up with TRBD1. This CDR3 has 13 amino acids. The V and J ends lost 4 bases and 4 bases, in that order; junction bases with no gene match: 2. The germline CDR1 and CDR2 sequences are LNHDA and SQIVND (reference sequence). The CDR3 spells CASSTQGATEAFF. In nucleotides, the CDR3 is TGTGCCAGTAGTACCCAGGGGGCCACTGAAGCTTTCTTT.

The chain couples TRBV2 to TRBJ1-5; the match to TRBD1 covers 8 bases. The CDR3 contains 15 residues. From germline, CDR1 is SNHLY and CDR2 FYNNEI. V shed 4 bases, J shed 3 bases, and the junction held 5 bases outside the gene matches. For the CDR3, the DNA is TGTGCCAGCAGTGGGGGACAGGTTCACAATCAGCCCCAGCATTTT. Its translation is CASSGGQVHNQPQHF.

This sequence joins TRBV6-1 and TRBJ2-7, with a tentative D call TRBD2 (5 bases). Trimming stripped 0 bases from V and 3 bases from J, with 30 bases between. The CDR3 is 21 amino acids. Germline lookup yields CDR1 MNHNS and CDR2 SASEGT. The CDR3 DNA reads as TGTGCCAGCAGTGAAGCGCTTCCGTTGGCCCAGAGGGTAGTTGGGGTCTACGAGCAGTACTTC. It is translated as CASSEALPLAQRVVGVYEQYF.

The CDR3 loop is CASSGQGRGNSPLHF. The CDR3 DNA sequence: TGTGCCAGCAGCGGACAGGGGAGAGGCAATTCACCCCTCCACTTT. This chain uses TRBV11-2 with TRBJ1-6; TRBD1 agrees at 9 bases. V was pared by 5 bases and J by 7 bases, with 6 bases of the junction left unmatched. Germline CDR1 SGHAT, CDR2 FQNNGV. The CDR3 consists of 15 residues.

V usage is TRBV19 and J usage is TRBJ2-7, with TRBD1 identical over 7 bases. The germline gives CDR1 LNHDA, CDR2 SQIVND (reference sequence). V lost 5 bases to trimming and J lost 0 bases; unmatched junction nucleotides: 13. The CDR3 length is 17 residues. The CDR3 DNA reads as TGTGCCAGTAGTGCTCAACTCAAGACAGGGAGCTCCTACGAGCAGTACTTC. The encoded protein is CASSAQLKTGSSYEQYF.

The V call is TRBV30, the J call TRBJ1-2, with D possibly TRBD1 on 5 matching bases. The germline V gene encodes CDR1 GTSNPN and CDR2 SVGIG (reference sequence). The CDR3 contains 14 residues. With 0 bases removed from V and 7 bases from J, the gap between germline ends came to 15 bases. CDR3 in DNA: TGTGCCTGGAGTGTACTTGGAGGGGTATCTGGCTACACCTTC. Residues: CAWSVLGGVSGYTF.

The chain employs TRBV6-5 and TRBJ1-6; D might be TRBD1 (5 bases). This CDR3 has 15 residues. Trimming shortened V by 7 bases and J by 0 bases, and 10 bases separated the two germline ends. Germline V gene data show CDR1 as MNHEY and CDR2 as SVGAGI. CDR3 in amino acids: CASTPGGSYNSPLHF. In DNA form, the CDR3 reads TGTGCCAGCACCCCCGGGGGCTCCTATAATTCACCCCTCCACTTT.

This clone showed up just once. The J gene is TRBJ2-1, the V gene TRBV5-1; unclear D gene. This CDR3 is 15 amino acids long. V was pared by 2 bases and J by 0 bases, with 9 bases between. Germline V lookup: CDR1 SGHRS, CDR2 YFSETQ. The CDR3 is CASSLTPGSYNEQFF. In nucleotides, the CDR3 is TGCGCCAGCAGCTTAACTCCTGGCTCCTACAATGAGCAGTTCTTC.

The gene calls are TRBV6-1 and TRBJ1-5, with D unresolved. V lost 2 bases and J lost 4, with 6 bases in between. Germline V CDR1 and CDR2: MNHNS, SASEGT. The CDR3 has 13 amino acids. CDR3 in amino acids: CASSEPLNQPQHF. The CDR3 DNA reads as TGTGCCAGCAGTGAACCTCTAAATCAGCCCCAGCATTTT.

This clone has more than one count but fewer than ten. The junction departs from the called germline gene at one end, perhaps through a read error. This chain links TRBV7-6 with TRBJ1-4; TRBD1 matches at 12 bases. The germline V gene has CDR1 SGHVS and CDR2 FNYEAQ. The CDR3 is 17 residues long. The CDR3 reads CASSLSGTGGSNEKLFF. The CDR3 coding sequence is TGTGCCAGCAGCTTATCCGGGACAGGGGGCTCTAACGAAAAACTGTTTTTT.

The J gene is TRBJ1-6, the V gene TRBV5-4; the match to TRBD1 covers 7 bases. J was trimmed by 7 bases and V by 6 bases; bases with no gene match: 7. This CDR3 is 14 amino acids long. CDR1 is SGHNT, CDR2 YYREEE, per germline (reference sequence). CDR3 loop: CASNNGTVNSPLHF. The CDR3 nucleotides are TGTGCCAGCAACAACGGGACAGTCAATTCACCCCTCCACTTT.

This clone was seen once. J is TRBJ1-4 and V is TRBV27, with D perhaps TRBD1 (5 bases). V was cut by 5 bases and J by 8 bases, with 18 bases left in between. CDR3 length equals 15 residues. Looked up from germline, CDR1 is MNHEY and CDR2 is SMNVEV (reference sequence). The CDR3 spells CASSPWGEGSEKLFF. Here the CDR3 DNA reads TGTGCCAGCAGTCCCTGGGGGGAGGGCAGCGAAAAACTGTTTTTT.

CDR3 amino acids: CASSQGQGASPLHF. The CDR3 DNA sequence: TGCGCCAGCAGCCAAGGACAGGGGGCTTCACCCCTCCACTTT. This chain uses TRBV5-1 with TRBJ1-6; 11 positions match TRBD1. J gave up 9 bases and V 4 bases, and 3 bases lay outside the gene matches. Germline CDR1 and CDR2: SGHRS and YFSETQ. The CDR3 covers 14 residues.

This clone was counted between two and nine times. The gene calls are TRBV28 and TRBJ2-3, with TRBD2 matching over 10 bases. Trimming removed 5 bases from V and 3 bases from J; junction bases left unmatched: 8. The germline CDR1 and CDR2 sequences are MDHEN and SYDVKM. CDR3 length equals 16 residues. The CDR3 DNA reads TGTGCCAGCAGTCCACGGGGAGCGGGGGGGACAGATACGCAGTATTTT. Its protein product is CASSPRGAGGTDTQYF.

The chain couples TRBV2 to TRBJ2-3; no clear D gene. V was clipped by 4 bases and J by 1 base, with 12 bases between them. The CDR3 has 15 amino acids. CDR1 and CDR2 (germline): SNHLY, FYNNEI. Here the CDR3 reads CASSAGPLRTDTQYF. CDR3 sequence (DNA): TGTGCCAGCAGTGCGGGTCCCCTTCGCACAGATACGCAGTATTTT.

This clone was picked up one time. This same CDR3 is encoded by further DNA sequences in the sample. DNA for the CDR3: TGTGCCAGCAGCTTAGATCGGGGCACTGAAGCTTTCTTT. It yields the protein CASSLDRGTEAFF. The chain combines TRBV7-2 with TRBJ1-1; D unclear. From germline, CDR1 is SGHTA and CDR2 FQGNSA. Trimming left V 1 base short and J 4 bases short, with 7 bases between. CDR3 length equals 13 residues.

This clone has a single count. CDR3 sequence (DNA): TGTGCCAGCAGCGCCACTAGCGGGGGTCGGATTGAGCAGTTCTTC. Translation: CASSATSGGRIEQFF. The chain employs TRBV5-5 and TRBJ2-1, with 11 positions matching TRBD2. The J segment lost 9 bases and the V segment lost 4 bases, leaving 9 bases of the junction unmatched. The CDR3 loop spans 15 amino acids. CDR1 and CDR2 (germline): SGHKS, YYEKEE (reference sequence). The whole variable domain, filled in from reference TRBV5-5 and TRBJ2-1, reads DAGVTQSPTHLIKTRGQQVTLRCSPISGHKSVSWYQQVLGQGPQFIFQYYEKEERGRGNFPDRFSARQFPNYSSELNVNALLLGDSALYLCASSATSGGRIEQFFGPGTRLTVL.

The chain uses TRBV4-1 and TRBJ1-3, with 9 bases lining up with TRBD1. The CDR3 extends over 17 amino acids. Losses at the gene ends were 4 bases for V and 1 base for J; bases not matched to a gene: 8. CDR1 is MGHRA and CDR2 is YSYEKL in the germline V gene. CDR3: CASSPTGTGISGNTIYF. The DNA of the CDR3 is TGCGCCAGCAGCCCCACCGGGACAGGGATATCTGGAAACACCATATATTTT.

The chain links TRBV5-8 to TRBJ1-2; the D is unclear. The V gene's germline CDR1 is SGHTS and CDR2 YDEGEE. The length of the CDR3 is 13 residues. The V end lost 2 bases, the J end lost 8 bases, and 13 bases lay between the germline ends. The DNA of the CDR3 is TGTGCCAGCAGCTTAGCCGGGATGGGCGGCTACACCTTC. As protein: CASSLAGMGGYTF.

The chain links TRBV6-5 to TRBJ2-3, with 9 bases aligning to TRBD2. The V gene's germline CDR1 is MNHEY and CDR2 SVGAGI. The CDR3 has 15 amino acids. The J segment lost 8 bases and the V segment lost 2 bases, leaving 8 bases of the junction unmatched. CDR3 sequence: CASSYRAGGDATQYF. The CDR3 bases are TGTGCCAGCAGTTACCGGGCGGGGGGGGACGCTACGCAGTATTTT.

The DNA of the CDR3 is TGTGCCAGCTCGGGACTAGCGGGGATAACAGATACGCAGTATTTT. As protein: CASSGLAGITDTQYF. V usage is TRBV19 and J usage is TRBJ2-3; 13 bases are shared with TRBD2. There are 15 residues in the CDR3. V shed 9 bases and J 3 bases; nucleotides not matched to a gene: 6. Germline lookup yields CDR1 LNHDA and CDR2 SQIVND (reference sequence).